These T cell receptor beta chains were read from a single sample in a study of T cells expressing NK-cell markers. TCRdb re-called the 5' RACE reads; every CDR3 protein appears as one record, without DNA. This repertoire includes 500,000 to 700,000 distinct CDR3 sequences. Input material: blood T cells: a sorted CD56 or NKG2C T cell subset, CD4+ or CD8+ T cells, or bulk PBMC T cells (not recorded which). The receptors were gathered from a man aged 18-30 years in good health. The CDR3 runs from the conserved cysteine through the conserved F or W. Each record gives: V gene, J gene, CDR3 protein.

TRBV10-3	TRBJ2-1	CAISEETSLIFEQFF
TRBV20-1	TRBJ1-5	CSARWGSGPQHF
TRBV12-3/TRBV12-4	TRBJ2-3	CASSLKLAGVSTDTQYF
TRBV9	TRBJ1-5	CASSVEGRELQPQHF
TRBV3-1	TRBJ1-1	CASSTRDRSEAFF
TRBV5-5	TRBJ2-7	CASSLGGKSYEQYF
TRBV9	TRBJ2-3	CASSVLARVDTQYF
TRBV24-1	TRBJ2-1	CATSDLQTSGKYPNSYNEQFF
TRBV6-1	TRBJ2-3	CASSRSGTSTDTQYF
TRBV7-2	TRBJ2-7	CASSLTGTSTVSSYEQYF
TRBV7-2	TRBJ1-4	CASSLWGTAGEKLFF
TRBV6-5	TRBJ2-1	CASSSPPAGAYNEQFF
TRBV28	TRBJ2-1	CASSPSGRANGVNEQFF
TRBV18	TRBJ2-3	CASSPGVEDTQYF
TRBV7-2	TRBJ1-2	CASNHGAGPPYGYTF
TRBV4-3	TRBJ2-2	CASSQDGRGGELFF
TRBV20-1	TRBJ2-5	CSARRPEGETQYF
TRBV27	TRBJ2-6	CASQDRGRFPPLSGANVLTF